Shown below are 32 T cell receptor beta chains from a single sample sequenced in a study of post-analysis software for immune sequencing data. These receptors have no known antigen. TCR beta libraries were prepared from cDNA with unique molecular identifiers. TCRdb reprocessed the PCR reads with MiXCR, giving one entry per CDR3 protein. The sample carries roughly 540,000 distinct CDR3 sequences, less than 40% recorded once. Study-wide findings and caveats: Four to six TRBV segments were significantly more frequent in patients than in controls. TRBV5-6, TRBV5-1 and TRBV20-1 were among these segments.

The sequenced material came from blood. These receptors originate from a girl younger than 18 with multiple sclerosis.

This chain connects TRBV10-3 to TRBJ2-1; the D gene is possibly TRBD1 (6 bases). This CDR3 comprises 12 residues. Trimming took off 8 bases at V and 10 bases at J, with 15 bases between the two ends. Per the germline V gene, CDR1 is ENHRY and CDR2 is SYGVKD. The CDR3 is CAIQGTSYEQFF. For the CDR3, the DNA is TGTGCCATCCAGGGGACCTCCTACGAGCAGTTCTTC.

The chain uses TRBV9 and TRBJ2-3, with 8 bases fitting TRBD1. Unmatched junction bases numbered 4, after V lost 3 bases and J lost 4 bases. Looked up from germline, CDR1 is SGDLS and CDR2 is YYNGEE. The CDR3 contains 14 residues. DNA of the CDR3: TGTGCCAGCAGCGCCGGACAGGGTCCAGATACGCAGTATTTT. The encoded protein is CASSAGQGPDTQYF.

The gene calls are TRBV21-1 and TRBJ1-1; TRBD1 reflects the table's D call only, with no check against the DNA. TRBV21-1 is shown as a pseudogene. The CDR3 is 14 amino acids. The CDR3 reads CASSKAWGGTEAFF. CDR3 nucleotides: TGTGCCAGCAGCAAAGCGTGGGGGGGCACTGAAGCTTTCTTT.

Here the CDR3 DNA reads TGCAGTGCTAGAGTTGGGGTAGACACTGAAGCTTTCTTT. Residues: CSARVGVDTEAFF. This chain uses TRBV20-1 with TRBJ1-1; no definite D call. Germline loops: CDR1 DFQATT, CDR2 SNEGSKA (reference sequence). The CDR3 covers 13 residues. V gave up 1 base and J gave up 3 bases, with 9 bases separating them.

The CDR3 region is CASSSHNQETQYF. The DNA of the CDR3 is TGTGCCAGCAGCTCCCACAACCAAGAGACCCAGTACTTC. The rearrangement links TRBV7-2 to TRBJ2-5; D remains unclear. There are 13 residues in the CDR3. The germline V gene has CDR1 SGHTA and CDR2 FQGNSA. V was pared by 4 bases and J by 0 bases, with 6 bases between.

This chain links TRBV20-1 with TRBJ2-7; 7 bases are a match to TRBD2. CDR1 is DFQATT, CDR2 SNEGSKA, per germline (reference sequence). V lost 6 bases to trimming and J lost 2 bases; unmatched junction nucleotides: 7. CDR3 length: 13 amino acids. In DNA, the CDR3 is TGCAGTGCGGGGAGGGGAGGCCCCTACGAGCAGTACTTC. Its protein product is CSAGRGGPYEQYF.

A few counts support this clonotype. V gene TRBV13 combines with J gene TRBJ2-7; 7 bases agree with TRBD2. V was clipped by 2 bases and J by 3 bases; unmatched bases: 4. Germline V CDR1 and CDR2: PRHDT, FYEKMQ (reference sequence). This CDR3 has 14 amino acids. The CDR3 coding sequence is TGTGCCAGCAGCTTACGGAGCGGGGACTACGAGCAGTACTTC. It encodes CASSLRSGDYEQYF. Supplemented by reference TRBV13 and TRBJ2-7, the full variable domain reads AAGVIQSPRHLIKEKRETATLKCYPIPRHDTVYWYQQGPGQDPQFLISFYEKMQSDKGSIPDRFSAQQFSDYHSELNMSSLELGDSALYFCASSLRSGDYEQYFGPGTRLTVT.

The CDR3 nucleotides are TGTGCCAGCAACAGACAGGGGAGCACAGATACGCAGTATTTT. Protein product: CASNRQGSTDTQYF. The V gene is TRBV9, the J gene TRBJ2-3; 8 positions agree with TRBD1. J gave up 0 bases and V 6 bases, and 3 bases lay outside the gene matches. The CDR3 sequence is 14 residues long. The V gene's germline CDR1 is SGDLS and CDR2 YYNGEE.

The rearrangement links TRBV28 to TRBJ2-3, with 7 bases lining up with TRBD2. Losses at the gene ends were 2 bases for V and 2 bases for J; bases not matched to a gene: 7. The CDR3 extends over 16 amino acids. Germline V lookup: CDR1 MDHEN, CDR2 SYDVKM. As DNA, the CDR3 is TGTGCCAGCAGTTTAGGTCCTAGCGGATACACAGATACGCAGTATTTT. It encodes CASSLGPSGYTDTQYF. Full variable domain (outside the CDR3, taken from reference TRBV28 and TRBJ2-3): DVKVTQSSRYLVKRTGEKVFLECVQDMDHENMFWYRQDPGLGLRLIYFSYDVKMKEKGDIPEGYSVSREKKERFSLILESASTNQTSMYLCASSLGPSGYTDTQYFGPGTRLTVL.

The rearrangement links TRBV6-1 to TRBJ2-5; D assignment may be TRBD1 or TRBD2 (5 bases each). The DNA matches TRBJ2-7 better at its end, which makes the J call doubtful. This CDR3 spans 15 amino acids. Germline V lookup: CDR1 MNHNS, CDR2 SASEGT. CDR3 protein: CASSGQWDPVYEQYF. Here the CDR3 DNA reads TGTGCCAGCAGTGGGCAATGGGACCCAGTATACGAGCAGTACTTC.

The chain uses TRBV20-1 and TRBJ2-1, with TRBD1 as a possible D gene (6 bases). Trimming took 4 bases from V and 5 from J, leaving 15 bases between them. Germline assignment: CDR1 DFQATT and CDR2 SNEGSKA (reference sequence). The CDR3 sequence is 14 residues long. CDR3 loop: CSANGRGVDNEQFF. The CDR3 DNA reads as TGCAGTGCTAATGGCAGGGGCGTCGACAATGAGCAGTTCTTC.

This clonotype was seen many times. This sequence joins TRBV13 and TRBJ2-5, with D hard to call. The CDR3 is 15 amino acids. Trimming stripped 5 bases from V and 2 bases from J, with 15 bases between. Germline V CDR1 and CDR2: PRHDT, FYEKMQ (reference sequence). This CDR3 is CASSRTQWAQETQYF. The CDR3 coding sequence is TGTGCCAGCAGCCGAACCCAGTGGGCACAAGAGACCCAGTACTTC.

In this sample, this clonotype turned up many times. V usage is TRBV5-1 and J usage is TRBJ2-6; a possible D gene is TRBD1 (5 bases). The V end lost 2 bases, the J end lost 1 base, and 10 bases lay between the germline ends. CDR3 size: 16 residues. Germline assignment: CDR1 SGHRS and CDR2 YFSETQ. CDR3 region: CASSLGVGSGANVLTF. In DNA form, the CDR3 reads TGCGCCAGCAGCTTAGGGGTGGGTTCTGGGGCCAACGTCCTGACTTTC.

This clonotype appeared a single time. A much larger clone sits a single nucleotide away, making a read error possible. The chain has TRBV5-6 and TRBJ2-7; D may be TRBD2 (5 bases). CDR1 and CDR2 from the germline V gene are SGHDT and YYEEEE. This CDR3 is 13 amino acids long. V gave up 4 bases and J gave up 7 bases, with 15 bases separating them. The CDR3: CASSIGSRREQYF. CDR3 DNA: TGTGCCAGCAGCATAGGATCCCGGAGGGAGCAGTACTTC.

V and J are TRBV10-1 and TRBJ1-1; TRBD1 matches at 7 bases. V lost 0 bases and J lost 7; bases outside the gene matches: 2. The germline V gene encodes CDR1 WNHNN and CDR2 SYGVQD (reference sequence). The CDR3 extends over 13 amino acids. CDR3 loop: CASSESGQDEAFF. In DNA form, the CDR3 reads TGCGCCAGCAGTGAGTCAGGACAGGATGAAGCTTTCTTT.

The chain is built from TRBV11-2 and TRBJ2-1, with 9 bases lining up with TRBD1. The J call may be in error: the DNA end matches TRBJ2-7 better. Germline loops: CDR1 SGHAT, CDR2 FQNNGV. There are 15 residues in the CDR3. CDR3 in DNA: TGTGCCAGCAGCCATCCGGGACAGGGCTACAATGAGCAGTACTTC. This encodes CASSHPGQGYNEQYF.

This clonotype was seen a few times. The chain carries TRBV5-1 and TRBJ2-1; no definite D call. The CDR3 consists of 13 residues. The V gene lost 1 base and the J gene lost 8 bases, with 10 bases spanning the gap. Germline V gene lookup returns CDR1 SGHRS and CDR2 YFSETQ. CDR3 loop: CASSLLVKDEQFF. The CDR3 coding sequence is TGCGCCAGCAGCTTGCTAGTTAAAGATGAGCAGTTCTTC. Filled out from reference TRBV5-1 and TRBJ2-1, the complete variable domain reads KAGVTQTPRYLIKTRGQQVTLSCSPISGHRSVSWYQQTPGQGLQFLFEYFSETQRNKGNFPGRFSGRQFSNSRSEMNVSTLELGDSALYLCASSLLVKDEQFFGPGTRLTVL.

The sample holds many counts of this clonotype. V usage is TRBV5-1 and J usage is TRBJ2-7; 8 positions agree with TRBD1. V lost 0 bases to trimming and J lost 3 bases; unmatched junction nucleotides: 2. The CDR3 contains 14 residues. CDR1 and CDR2 (germline): SGHRS, YFSETQ. CDR3 loop: CASSLGQGYYEQYF. The CDR3 DNA follows: TGCGCCAGCAGCTTGGGACAGGGGTACTACGAGCAGTACTTC.

V is TRBV20-1 and J is TRBJ2-3; D is unclear. From germline, CDR1 is DFQATT and CDR2 SNEGSKA (reference sequence). The CDR3 spans 12 residues. Trimming took off 0 bases at V and 5 bases at J, with 6 bases between the two ends. The DNA of the CDR3 is TGCAGTGCTAGAGAGCTCGTAGATACGCAGTATTTT. Encoded protein: CSARELVDTQYF.

The gene calls are TRBV29-1 and TRBJ1-2, with D unclear. V lost 0 bases and J lost 2, with 10 bases in between. The CDR3 has 14 amino acids. The germline gives CDR1 SQVTM, CDR2 ANQGSEA. CDR3 sequence: CSVEDRGGNYGYTF. The DNA for the CDR3 is TGCAGCGTTGAAGATCGGGGAGGGAACTATGGCTACACCTTC. The full variable domain, with the rest looked up from reference TRBV29-1 and TRBJ1-2, is SAVISQKPSRDICQRGTSLTIQCQVDSQVTMMFWYRQQPGQSLTLIATANQGSEATYESGFVIDKFPISRPNLTFSTLTVSNMSPEDSSIYLCSVEDRGGNYGYTFGSGTRLTVV.

This clonotype was detected a few times. The CDR3 here is CASSPGQGKDEQYF. The CDR3 nucleotides are TGCGCCAGCAGCCCGGGACAGGGGAAGGACGAGCAGTACTTC. V is TRBV5-1 and J is TRBJ2-7; 10 bases are shared with TRBD1. Germline V CDR1 and CDR2: SGHRS, YFSETQ. The CDR3 runs to 14 residues. With V trimmed by 4 bases and J by 5 bases, 6 bases remained unmatched. Combining the CDR3 with reference TRBV5-1 and TRBJ2-7 gives the whole variable domain KAGVTQTPRYLIKTRGQQVTLSCSPISGHRSVSWYQQTPGQGLQFLFEYFSETQRNKGNFPGRFSGRQFSNSRSEMNVSTLELGDSALYLCASSPGQGKDEQYFGPGTRLTVT.

This clonotype was picked up a small number of times. CDR3 in DNA: TGCGCCAGCAGCCAAGCGGCCCCTGAGGAGACCCAGTACTTC. As protein: CASSQAAPEETQYF. V gene TRBV4-1 combines with J gene TRBJ2-5; no firm D call. This CDR3 contains 14 residues. The V end was cut by 1 base, the J end by 5 bases, with 11 bases between. Germline CDR1 MGHRA, CDR2 YSYEKL.

CDR3 in DNA: TGTGCCAGCAGCGTAGAGGTGAACACTGAAGCTTTCTTT. Translation gives CASSVEVNTEAFF. The J gene is TRBJ1-1, the V gene TRBV9; no reliable D call. The germline gives CDR1 SGDLS, CDR2 YYNGEE. V was cut by 0 bases and J by 0 bases, with 3 bases left in between. The CDR3 is 13 amino acids.

The chain has TRBV5-1 and TRBJ2-1, with 8 bases lining up with TRBD1. Germline lookup yields CDR1 SGHRS and CDR2 YFSETQ. The V and J ends lost 9 bases and 5 bases, in that order; junction bases with no gene match: 7. The CDR3 spans 13 residues. The CDR3 region is CATSTGVDNEQFF. DNA for the CDR3: TGCGCCACGTCGACAGGGGTCGACAATGAGCAGTTCTTC.

This clonotype is a singleton in its sample. At one end, the junction sequence differs from germline, possibly due to a read error. The chain has TRBV3-1 and TRBJ2-1; tentative D call: TRBD2 (5 bases). Germline loops: CDR1 LGHDT, CDR2 YNNKEL (reference sequence). The length of the CDR3 is 14 residues. The CDR3 spells CASSHLGEDNVQFF. CDR3 in DNA: TGTGCCAGCAGCCATTTGGGAGAAGACAATGTGCAGTTCTTC.

This sequence joins TRBV20-1 and TRBJ1-5; no reliable D call. CDR1 is DFQATT and CDR2 is SNEGSKA in the germline V gene (reference sequence). Deletions cut 0 bases from V and 4 bases from J, with 10 bases between. The CDR3 has 14 amino acids. CDR3 coding DNA: TGCAGTGCTAGAGATTTAACCAGTAATCAGCCCCAGCATTTT. Protein: CSARDLTSNQPQHF.

The rearrangement links TRBV18 to TRBJ1-2; tentatively, D is TRBD1 (5 bases). CDR3 size: 15 residues. V lost 6 bases, J lost 3 bases, and 17 bases lay in between. CDR1 and CDR2 from the germline V gene are KGHSH and LQKENI. The CDR3: CASSPGRSRDYGYTF. In DNA form, the CDR3 reads TGTGCCAGCTCTCCGGGTAGGAGCAGGGACTATGGCTACACCTTC.

This chain links TRBV10-3 with TRBJ1-2; D may be TRBD1 (5 bases). CDR1 is ENHRY, CDR2 SYGVKD, per germline. This CDR3 has 16 residues. V was clipped by 0 bases and J by 0 bases, with 11 bases between them. The CDR3 here is CAISESFWGANYGYTF. The CDR3, as DNA: TGTGCCATCAGTGAGTCTTTCTGGGGGGCTAACTATGGCTACACCTTC.

This chain links TRBV5-1 with TRBJ2-3, with TRBD1 matching 7 bases. The V gene's germline CDR1 is SGHRS and CDR2 YFSETQ. With 7 bases clipped from V and 2 bases from J, the junction kept 7 bases outside the gene matches. The CDR3 loop spans 14 amino acids. The CDR3 spells CASGQGDLTDTQYF. CDR3 nucleotide sequence: TGCGCCAGCGGCCAGGGGGACCTCACAGATACGCAGTATTTT.

This clonotype was seen more than once but under ten times. V usage is TRBV5-6 and J usage is TRBJ2-3, with D perhaps matching TRBD2 (5 bases). The CDR3 covers 16 residues. Deletions cut 1 base from V and 0 bases from J, with 12 bases between. Germline V gene lookup returns CDR1 SGHDT and CDR2 YYEEEE. The CDR3 DNA reads TGTGCCAGCAGCTTGTTCGGAGGATCTAGCACAGATACGCAGTATTTT. This gives the protein CASSLFGGSSTDTQYF.

CDR3 coding DNA: TGTGCCAGCAGCCGAAGCACATCCGCAGATACGCAGTATTTT. This translates into CASSRSTSADTQYF. V and J are TRBV4-2 and TRBJ2-3; D gene uncertain. The germline V and J ends were trimmed by 4 bases and 4 bases, with 12 bases remaining between them. Per germline, CDR1 LGHNA and CDR2 YNFKEQ. The CDR3 totals 14 residues.

The chain links TRBV29-1 to TRBJ1-1, with a weak D call TRBD1 (5 bases). This CDR3 is built from 11 residues. CDR1 and CDR2 (germline): SQVTM, ANQGSEA. CDR3 sequence (DNA): TGCGTAGTTGGGGGGAACACTGAAGCTTTCTTT. The encoded protein is CVVGGNTEAFF.